These 29 T cell receptor beta chains came from one sample sequenced in a study of Ad26.COV2.S vaccination and SARS-CoV-2 variants. Assay used: immunoSEQ multiplex PCR; TCRdb lists only in-frame clones, some missing. Found here are some 450,000 clones, 90% of them singletons; the top ten hold roughly 4.3%. Sample treatment: around 19 received Ad26.COV2.S at low or high dose, single or two shots; 5 received placebo; per-sample allocation not given. All samples were drawn on day 63, counting from the first vaccine or placebo injection. The input for sequencing was peripheral blood, taken in a trial of Ad26.COV2.S vaccine versus placebo. These receptor sequences come from a person aged 18-60 years who received the Ad26.COV2.S COVID-19 vaccine or a placebo.

The V and J genes are TRBV6-4 and TRBJ2-3, with D perhaps TRBD2 (5 bases). Trimming took 3 bases from V and 2 from J, leaving 15 bases between them. Germline-derived CDR1 and CDR2 are MRHNA and SNTAGT. This CDR3 has 16 amino acids. CDR3 amino acids: CASSDGVGLTTDTQYF. In DNA form, the CDR3 reads TGTGCCAGCAGTGATGGAGTCGGACTTACCACAGATACGCAGTATTTT.

This clone was counted once. The rearrangement uses TRBV29-1 and TRBJ2-6, with 7 nucleotides matching TRBD1. This CDR3 has 17 amino acids. Germline trimming cut 0 bases from V and 0 bases from J; bases unmatched to any gene: 5. The V gene's germline CDR1 is SQVTM and CDR2 ANQGSEA. CDR3 protein: CSVEERDRSSGANVLTF. The CDR3 DNA is TGCAGCGTTGAAGAGAGGGACAGAAGCTCTGGGGCCAACGTCCTGACTTTC.

The chain is built from TRBV10-3 and TRBJ2-2; D ambiguous. This CDR3 contains 16 residues. CDR1 is ENHRY, CDR2 SYGVKD, per germline. Trimming took 3 bases from V and 0 from J, leaving 11 bases between them. The CDR3 spells CAISDREASNTGELFF. CDR3 DNA: TGTGCCATCAGTGATAGGGAAGCCTCGAACACCGGGGAGCTGTTTTTT.

The rearrangement uses TRBV6-1 and TRBJ2-5; TRBD1 aligns across 9 bases. V shed 2 bases and J 4 bases; nucleotides not matched to a gene: 5. The CDR3 covers 15 residues. CDR1 is MNHNS, CDR2 SASEGT, per germline. The CDR3 DNA reads TGTGCCAGCAGTGAAAATGGACAGGGGAGAGAGACCCAGTACTTC. Its translation: CASSENGQGRETQYF.

The rearrangement links TRBV7-8 to TRBJ2-2, with TRBD2 identical over 11 bases. Trimming removed 4 bases from V and 6 bases from J; junction bases left unmatched: 10. Germline-derived CDR1 and CDR2 are SGHVS and FQNEAQ. This CDR3 contains 17 residues. CDR3 region: CASSSNSRLAGSGELFF. The CDR3 nucleotides read TGTGCCAGCAGCTCAAATTCCCGACTAGCGGGATCCGGGGAGCTGTTTTTT.

J is TRBJ1-5 and V is TRBV5-5; D is ambiguous. Germline V gene sequence: CDR1 SGHKS, CDR2 YYEKEE (reference sequence). The V end was cut by 0 bases, the J end by 3 bases, with 10 bases between. This CDR3 contains 15 residues. Here the CDR3 DNA reads TGTGCCAGCAGCTTGGGGTGGGCGATCAATCAGCCCCAGCATTTT. As protein: CASSLGWAINQPQHF.

This clone was observed a single time. The chain carries TRBV5-8 and TRBJ1-5, with D unresolved. The CDR3 contains 14 residues. Germline V lookup: CDR1 SGHTS, CDR2 YDEGEE. V lost 7 bases, J lost 3 bases, and 14 bases lay in between. This chain's CDR3 is CASYPPGDNQPQHF. CDR3 nucleotides: TGTGCCAGCTATCCCCCGGGAGACAATCAGCCCCAGCATTTT.

V gene TRBV5-5 combines with J gene TRBJ1-4; 9 bases match TRBD1. The germline gives CDR1 SGHKS, CDR2 YYEKEE (reference sequence). The CDR3 runs to 16 residues. The V gene end was trimmed by 0 bases and the J gene end by 1 base; junction bases not matched to a gene: 1. The CDR3: CASSLDRGQTNEKLFF. The CDR3 DNA sequence: TGTGCCAGCAGCTTGGACAGGGGGCAAACTAATGAAAAACTGTTTTTT.

V usage is TRBV7-2 and J usage is TRBJ2-7, with D unresolved. This CDR3 has 14 residues. V lost 0 bases to trimming and J lost 6 bases, with 12 bases between them. Germline V gene sequence: CDR1 SGHTA, CDR2 FQGNSA. The DNA for the CDR3 is TGTGCCAGCAGCTTAGCACCAGGACCTACCGAGCAGTACTTC. Encoded protein: CASSLAPGPTEQYF.

This clone was observed once. The chain couples TRBV27 to TRBJ2-1, with D possibly called TRBD1 or TRBD2 (5 bases each). The CDR3 spans 14 residues. Germline CDR1 MNHEY, CDR2 SMNVEV (reference sequence). With 5 bases removed from V and 5 bases from J, the gap between germline ends came to 13 bases. CDR3 loop: CASSPPRGDNEQFF. Written as DNA, the CDR3 is TGTGCCAGCAGTCCCCCCCGAGGGGACAATGAGCAGTTCTTC.

The chain employs TRBV7-2 and TRBJ1-3; TRBD1 aligns across 7 bases. The CDR3 totals 13 residues. Germline CDR1 reads SGHTA; CDR2 reads FQGNSA. The V and J ends lost 5 bases and 4 bases, in that order; junction bases with no gene match: 2. This CDR3 is CASSTQGGNTIYF. As DNA, the CDR3 is TGTGCCAGCAGCACACAGGGGGGAAACACCATATATTTT.

The V gene is TRBV6-1, the J gene TRBJ2-1; a possible D gene is TRBD1 (5 bases). The germline gives CDR1 MNHNS, CDR2 SASEGT. V dropped 3 bases and J dropped 7 bases, with 13 bases sitting between them. The CDR3 spans 14 residues. The CDR3 region is CASSDLPRVNEQFF. For the CDR3, the DNA is TGTGCCAGCAGTGATTTACCCAGGGTTAATGAGCAGTTCTTC.

The chain carries TRBV28 and TRBJ1-2, with 7 bases that match TRBD1. In germline, CDR1 is MDHEN, CDR2 SYDVKM. The CDR3 runs 21 residues. V was clipped by 1 base and J by 2 bases; unmatched bases: 22. The CDR3 spells CASSLSVSGRGLRLDNYGYTF. For the CDR3, the DNA is TGTGCCAGCAGTTTATCTGTTTCGGGGAGGGGGCTTCGACTCGACAACTATGGCTACACCTTC.

The V and J genes are TRBV3-1 (or the pseudogene TRBV3-2) and TRBJ2-3; tentatively, D is TRBD2 (6 bases). The V gene's germline CDR1 is LGHDT and CDR2 YNNKEL (reference sequence). Trimming took 7 bases from V and 0 from J, leaving 14 bases between them. The CDR3 is 15 amino acids. The chain's CDR3 is CASTRAGYSTDTQYF. For the CDR3, the DNA is TGTGCCAGCACCCGAGCGGGCTATAGCACAGATACGCAGTATTTT.

This rearrangement joins TRBV2 to TRBJ2-7, with D tentatively TRBD1 (6 bases). Germline V gene lookup returns CDR1 SNHLY and CDR2 FYNNEI. V was pared by 6 bases and J by 0 bases, with 12 bases between. This CDR3 spans 14 amino acids. CDR3 sequence (DNA): TGTGCCAGCAGAGATGACAGGAGCTCCTACGAGCAGTACTTC. It translates to CASRDDRSSYEQYF.

The V and J genes are TRBV15 and TRBJ2-3; D not resolved. The CDR3 length is 17 residues. Between the trimmed V and J ends, which lost 4 bases and 1 base, there was a span of 18 bases. Germline V lookup: CDR1 LNHNV, CDR2 YYDKDF (reference sequence). The CDR3 sequence is CATSTPQQELRTDTQYF. The CDR3 nucleotides read TGTGCCACCAGCACCCCCCAGCAGGAGCTACGCACAGATACGCAGTATTTT. Full variable domain (missing parts from reference TRBV15 and TRBJ2-3): DAMVIQNPRYQVTQFGKPVTLSCSQTLNHNVMYWYQQKSSQAPKLLFHYYDKDFNNEADTPDNFQSRRPNTSFCFLDIRSPGLGDTAMYLCATSTPQQELRTDTQYFGPGTRLTVL.

This CDR3 is CASRPDRGNTGELFF. CDR3 DNA sequence: TGTGCCAGCAGACCAGACAGGGGGAACACCGGGGAGCTGTTTTTT. The V call is TRBV6-5, the J call TRBJ2-2; 8 bases align to TRBD1. V trimming: 6 bases; J trimming: 1 base; junction bases outside the gene matches: 4. The CDR3 spans 15 residues. Germline V gene data show CDR1 as MNHEY and CDR2 as SVGAGI.

The J gene is TRBJ1-4, the V gene TRBV6-5; the match to TRBD1 covers 7 bases. The CDR3 length is 14 residues. V shed 7 bases, J shed 5 bases, and the junction held 7 bases outside the gene matches. Germline values: CDR1 MNHEY, CDR2 SVGAGI. The CDR3, as DNA: TGTGCCAGCAAAGGGAACAGGGGAAATGAAAAACTGTTTTTT. Its protein product is CASKGNRGNEKLFF.

The chain recombines TRBV27 with TRBJ2-1, with D perhaps TRBD2 (6 bases). The V and J ends lost 3 bases and 4 bases respectively, with 16 bases between them. The CDR3 consists of 16 residues. The V gene's germline CDR1 is MNHEY and CDR2 SMNVEV (reference sequence). The CDR3 spells CASSFKGWGEYNEQFF. As DNA, the CDR3 is TGTGCCAGCAGTTTTAAGGGATGGGGGGAATACAATGAGCAGTTCTTC.

This clone was observed a single time. V gene TRBV28 combines with J gene TRBJ2-1, with D unresolved. This CDR3 has 14 residues. From germline, CDR1 is MDHEN and CDR2 SYDVKM. The V end lost 1 base, the J end lost 2 bases, and 6 bases lay between the germline ends. The CDR3, as DNA: TGTGCCAGCAGTTTATCTTCGGCCTACAATGAGCAGTTCTTC. This translates into CASSLSSAYNEQFF.

The chain employs TRBV7-2 and TRBJ2-7, with TRBD1 as a possible D gene (5 bases). Trimming left V 5 bases short and J 0 bases short, with 11 bases between. In germline, CDR1 is SGHTA, CDR2 FQGNSA. The length of the CDR3 is 14 residues. CDR3 loop: CASSKQVHSYEQYF. The CDR3 DNA sequence: TGTGCCAGCAGCAAACAGGTTCACTCCTACGAGCAGTACTTC.

This clone has more than one count but fewer than ten. This sequence joins TRBV27 and TRBJ2-7, with a tentative D call TRBD2 (5 bases). The CDR3 covers 15 residues. Trimming cost V 6 bases and J 0 bases, with 15 bases left between them. CDR1 and CDR2 (germline): MNHEY, SMNVEV (reference sequence). CDR3 nucleotides: TGTGCCAGCAGGGGAGTCAGACCTAGCTCCTACGAGCAGTACTTC. Protein product: CASRGVRPSSYEQYF.

This sequence joins TRBV27 and TRBJ2-5; weak D call: TRBD2 (5 bases). Per germline, CDR1 MNHEY and CDR2 SMNVEV (reference sequence). The germline V and J ends were trimmed by 1 base and 4 bases, with 13 bases remaining between them. The CDR3 is 15 residues long. The CDR3 sequence: CASSLFGSFGETQYF. CDR3 in DNA: TGTGCCAGCAGTTTATTTGGGAGTTTCGGAGAGACCCAGTACTTC.

The rearrangement links TRBV6-5 to TRBJ2-3; 9 nucleotides agree with TRBD1. CDR1 MNHEY and CDR2 SVGAGI come from the germline V gene. The trim removed 6 bases at V and 7 bases at J, leaving 5 bases unmatched. This CDR3 region has 13 residues. This CDR3 is CASSRTGANTQYF. The DNA for the CDR3 is TGTGCCAGCAGCCGGACAGGGGCGAATACGCAGTATTTT.

J is TRBJ2-1 and V is TRBV4-3, with D perhaps TRBD2 (6 bases). Deletions cut 2 bases from V and 6 bases from J, with 14 bases between. The germline CDR1 and CDR2 sequences are LGHNA and YSLEER. The CDR3 extends over 15 amino acids. The CDR3 spells CASSQTSHPTNEQFF. In DNA, the CDR3 is TGCGCCAGCAGCCAAACTAGCCACCCAACCAATGAGCAGTTCTTC.

This sequence joins TRBV10-3 and TRBJ2-7, with D possibly matching TRBD1 (5 bases). Germline-derived CDR1 and CDR2 are ENHRY and SYGVKD. V was clipped by 6 bases and J by 1 base, with 7 bases between them. The CDR3 extends over 12 amino acids. The CDR3 loop is CAIRAGSYEQYF. In nucleotides, the CDR3 is TGTGCCATCAGGGCAGGGTCCTACGAGCAGTACTTC.

The chain joins TRBV4-2 to TRBJ2-3, with TRBD2 identical over 9 bases. Germline CDR1 and CDR2: LGHNA and YNFKEQ. V gave up 5 bases and J gave up 3 bases; unmatched junction bases: 3. The CDR3 totals 14 residues. The CDR3 here is CASSSTSGTDTQYF. The CDR3, as DNA: TGTGCCAGCAGCTCAACTAGCGGGACAGATACGCAGTATTTT.

This chain connects TRBV6-2 or TRBV6-3 to TRBJ2-3; 12 bases line up with TRBD2. CDR1 and CDR2 from the germline V gene are MNHEY and SVGEGT. This CDR3 is built from 19 residues. The trim removed 2 bases at V and 0 bases at J, leaving 9 bases unmatched. The CDR3 DNA sequence: TGTGCCAGCAGTTACCCGCTAGCGGGAGGGCGAGGGAGCACAGATACGCAGTATTTT. Residues: CASSYPLAGGRGSTDTQYF.

The V call is TRBV19, the J call TRBJ2-2, with D possibly matching TRBD2 (6 bases). The V end lost 9 bases, the J end lost 0 bases, and 11 bases lay between the germline ends. This CDR3 is built from 14 residues. The germline V gene has CDR1 LNHDA and CDR2 SQIVND (reference sequence). In nucleotides, the CDR3 is TGTGCCAGCAAGCGGGCGGCGAACACCGGGGAGCTGTTTTTT. Translation: CASKRAANTGELFF.